This is a list of T cell receptor beta chains from one sample in a study of shared clonotypes between healthy human individuals. The protocol was immunoSEQ multiplex PCR, while the TCRdb copy is restricted to in-frame clones and leaves out a portion. This table holds 1.5 million to 2.5 million clones, 85% to 95% found once. Sequenced material: naive CD8+ T cells sorted from blood. Receptors were obtained from a man aged 18 to 29 in good health. CDR3s include the opening cysteine and the closing phenylalanine or tryptophan. A D gene is named only where the DNA matches it firmly. Rows may omit the clone size; those that give it use once, few, many or a size class.

j_gene,abundance,v_gene,d_gene,CDR3nt,CDR3aa
TRBJ2-5,.,TRBV11-2,TRBD2,TGTGCCAGCAGTCTTAACCCGGGACTAGCGGTCCAAGAGACCCAGTACTTC,CASSLNPGLAVQETQYF
TRBJ2-3,.,TRBV5-8,TRBD1,TGTGCCAGCAGCATAGGGACAGAAATCACAGATACGCAGTATTTT,CASSIGTEITDTQYF
TRBJ1-6,.,TRBV9,.,TGTGCCAGCAGCGCGACCCCCAGGGGAGATAATTCACCCCTCCACTTT,CASSATPRGDNSPLHF
TRBJ2-7,.,TRBV4-3,.,TGCGCCAGCAGCCAAGATCGGGACTACGAGCAGTACTTC,CASSQDRDYEQYF
TRBJ2-7,.,TRBV10-2,.,TGCGCCAGCAGTTTTACCCCGGGCGAGCAGTACTTC,CASSFTPGEQYF
TRBJ2-1,.,TRBV6-5,.,TGTGCCAGCAGTTACACAGGGCCCCACAATGAGCAGTTCTTC,CASSYTGPHNEQFF
TRBJ1-2,.,TRBV9,.,TGTGCCAGCAGCGTAGGGTCGGAGGGAAGCTATGGCTACACCTTC,CASSVGSEGSYGYTF
TRBJ2-3,.,TRBV5-1,.,TGCGCCAGCAGCTTGGCCCCTTCAGACTTGGAGAGCACAGATACGCAGTATTTT,CASSLAPSDLESTDTQYF
TRBJ1-1,.,TRBV4-1,.,TGCGCCAGCAGCTCAGGGCCGGGGATCATGAACACTGAAGCTTTCTTT,CASSSGPGIMNTEAFF
TRBJ2-2,.,TRBV29-1,.,TGCAGCGCAGACAGAGGGACCGGGGAGCTGTTTTTT,CSADRGTGELFF
TRBJ2-7,.,TRBV11-2,.,TGTGCCAGCAGCTTCGGGGGCGCTTCTTACGAGCAGTACTTC,CASSFGGASYEQYF
TRBJ2-3,.,TRBV25-1,TRBD1,TGTGCCAGCAGTGAAACAGGGGGCACAGATACGCAGTATTTT,CASSETGGTDTQYF
TRBJ2-5,.,TRBV6-5,.,TGTGCCAGCAGTTACGGGGCGGGGCCCCAAGAGACCCAGTACTTC,CASSYGAGPQETQYF
TRBJ2-7,.,TRBV25-1,.,TGTGCCAGCTGCGGGACGGAGAACTACGAGCAGTACTTC,CASCGTENYEQYF
TRBJ2-7,.,TRBV30,.,TGTGCCTGGAGTGTAGGACAAAAATTCTACGAGCAGTACTTC,CAWSVGQKFYEQYF
TRBJ1-1,.,TRBV5-4,.,TGTGCCAGCAGCCCGGAGGCGTACACTGAAGCTTTCTTT,CASSPEAYTEAFF
TRBJ2-7,.,TRBV6-1,TRBD1,TGTGCCAGCCGGGTACAGGGGTCTGTCTCCTACGAGCAGTACTTC,CASRVQGSVSYEQYF
TRBJ2-1,once,TRBV27,TRBD1,TGTGCCAGCAGTCCGGACAGGGGTCGGATACGATACAATGAGCAGTTCTTC,CASSPDRGRIRYNEQFF
TRBJ1-5,.,TRBV12-5,.,TGTGCTAGTGCGCTACAGGAAGGGGTGGGCCATCAGCCCCAGCATTTT,CASALQEGVGHQPQHF
TRBJ2-1,.,TRBV29-1,TRBD1,TGCAGCGTATGGACAGGGGCCCACAATGAGCAGTTCTTC,CSVWTGAHNEQFF
TRBJ2-1,.,TRBV7-2,.,TGTGCCAGCAGCATACAGGGTAATGAGCAGTTCTTC,CASSIQGNEQFF
TRBJ1-6,.,TRBV7-9,.,TGTGCCAGCAGCCCGGGGGCAGGGGAAAATTCACCCCTCCACTTT,CASSPGAGENSPLHF
TRBJ1-5,.,TRBV10-3,.,TGTGCCATCAGCGGGGGCGATCAGCCCCAGCATTTT,CAISGGDQPQHF
TRBJ2-5,once,TRBV11-2,.,TGTGCCAGCAGCTATACTGGCGGTCAAGAGACCCAGTACTTC,CASSYTGGQETQYF
TRBJ2-1,.,TRBV9,.,TGTGCCAGCAGCGTACTAGTAGGGGACCTATACAATGAGCAGTTCTTC,CASSVLVGDLYNEQFF
TRBJ2-7,once,TRBV29-1,.,TGCAGCGTTGATCCCCACACACCGTACCCCTACGAGCAGTACTTC,CSVDPHTPYPYEQYF
TRBJ2-1,.,TRBV19,.,TGTGCCAGTAGTATAGACAGGATCCCAGGGAGCTCCTACAATGAGCAGTTCTTC,CASSIDRIPGSSYNEQFF
TRBJ2-7,.,TRBV27,TRBD2,TGTGCCAGCAGTGGAACCGGGACTAGCGGGAGGTTCTCCTACGAGCAGTACTTC,CASSGTGTSGRFSYEQYF
TRBJ2-1,.,TRBV30,.,TGTGCCTGGGCAGGGACCTATTACAATGAGCAGTTCTTC,CAWAGTYYNEQFF
TRBJ2-7,.,TRBV27,.,TGTGCCAGCAGTTCGAACAATGGCTACGAGCAGTACTTC,CASSSNNGYEQYF
TRBJ2-3,.,TRBV7-9,TRBD1,TGTGCCAGCAGCATGACAGGGGGCACAGATACGCAGTATTTT,CASSMTGGTDTQYF
TRBJ2-7,.,TRBV6-1,.,TGTGCCAGCAGCCTCCGGGACCCGCACTACGAGCAGTACTTC,CASSLRDPHYEQYF
TRBJ2-7,once,TRBV7-2,.,TGTGCCAGCAGCTACACCGGTTACGAGCAGTACTTC,CASSYTGYEQYF
TRBJ2-3,.,TRBV2,.,TGTGCCAGCAGTGTCCGCACAGATACGCAGTATTTT,CASSVRTDTQYF
TRBJ2-7,.,TRBV2,TRBD2,TGTGCCAGCAGTGGACTAGCGGTTAGCTCCTACGAGCAGTACTTC,CASSGLAVSSYEQYF
TRBJ2-3,.,TRBV19,.,TGTGCCAGTAGTATATACCCGGGAGCCTCAGATACGCAGTATTTT,CASSIYPGASDTQYF
TRBJ1-2,few,TRBV9,TRBD1,TGTGCCAGCAGCGGCCGGGACAGGGGGCTAGCTAACTATGGCTACACCTTC,CASSGRDRGLANYGYTF
TRBJ2-3,.,TRBV7-9,TRBD2,TGTGCCAGCAGTTTCGGGACTAGCGGGCGTCCTAGCACAGATACGCAGTATTTT,CASSFGTSGRPSTDTQYF
TRBJ2-7,once,TRBV10-3,.,TGTGCCATCAGTGAGGTTCGGGAGTCTTCGCAGTACTTC,CAISEVRESSQYF
TRBJ2-5,.,TRBV10-1,TRBD2,TGCGCCAGCAGCGCGTTTAGCGGGGGACAAGAGACCCAGTACTTC,CASSAFSGGQETQYF
TRBJ2-5,.,TRBV19,TRBD1,TGTGCCAGTAGGGACGGACAGGAAGAGACCCAGTACTTC,CASRDGQEETQYF
TRBJ2-3,.,TRBV7-9,.,TGTGCCAGCAGCTTTCCTAGCGTCACAGATACGCAGTATTTT,CASSFPSVTDTQYF
TRBJ2-7,.,TRBV13,.,TGTGCCAGCAGCTCAGAGCGGGTGAGCTCCTACGAGCAGTACTTC,CASSSERVSSYEQYF
TRBJ1-2,.,TRBV6-5,.,TGTGCCAGCAGTTACTCCGAAGGGGTATACGGCTACACCTTC,CASSYSEGVYGYTF
TRBJ2-7,.,TRBV4-3,.,TGCGCCAGCAGCCAAGATTCTCAGGGGATCGAGCAGTACTTC,CASSQDSQGIEQYF
TRBJ1-1,.,TRBV7-8,TRBD1,TGTGCCAGCAGCAGAAACCGGGACAGGGATAAAGCTTTCTTT,CASSRNRDRDKAFF
TRBJ1-5,.,TRBV6-1,.,TGTGCCAGCAGTCCCAATGGGTATAGCAATCAGCCCCAGCATTTT,CASSPNGYSNQPQHF
TRBJ2-7,.,TRBV28,.,TGTGCCAGCAGTAGTAGGGACCCCCACGAGCAGTACTTC,CASSSRDPHEQYF
TRBJ1-1,.,TRBV29-1,.,TGCAGCGGATGGGAGGCCCCGGAAGAAGCTTTCTTT,CSGWEAPEEAFF
TRBJ2-1,.,TRBV4-3,.,TGCGCCAGCAGCCAATCCGGGATTGACAATGAGCAGTTCTTC,CASSQSGIDNEQFF
TRBJ1-2,.,TRBV7-9,.,TGTGCCAGCAGCTTAGCGACAGAGTATGGCTACACCTTC,CASSLATEYGYTF
TRBJ2-1,.,TRBV6-1,TRBD2,TGTGCCAGCAGAGAGAGCGGGGGGGGAATCGATGAGCAGTTCTTC,CASRESGGGIDEQFF
TRBJ2-1,.,TRBV29-1,.,TGCAGCGTTGAAGATCGGGGCAGGGTTGATGAGCAGTTCTTC,CSVEDRGRVDEQFF
TRBJ2-4,.,TRBV5-1,TRBD1,TGCGCCAGCAGCTTGTACCGACAGGGTATAGACATTCAGTACTTC,CASSLYRQGIDIQYF
TRBJ2-7,once,TRBV14,.,TGTGCCAGCAGTCTGGGGGCCTACGAGCAGTACTTC,CASSLGAYEQYF
TRBJ1-4,.,TRBV28,.,TGTGCCAGCAGTTTATATCCGGAGGATGAAAAACTGTTTTTT,CASSLYPEDEKLFF
TRBJ2-1,.,TRBV11-2,.,TGTGCCAGCAGCCTCCCCTCCCTTCGTCTCGGGAATGAGCAGTTCTTC,CASSLPSLRLGNEQFF
TRBJ2-1,.,TRBV5-1,TRBD1,TGCGCCAGCAGCTTGACCCCTGACAGGGGAGGCCTATACAATGAGCAGTTCTTC,CASSLTPDRGGLYNEQFF
TRBJ2-1,.,TRBV6-5,.,TGTGCCAGCAGTACATTAGGGGGGTACAATGAGCAGTTCTTC,CASSTLGGYNEQFF
TRBJ1-1,.,TRBV5-8,.,TGTGCCAGCAGCTTGTCTCCGAACACTGAAGCTTTCTTT,CASSLSPNTEAFF